This entry lists 3 T cell receptor beta chains sequenced from one sample in a study of blood T cell repertoires in COVID-19. Here immunoSEQ multiplex PCR was the method, and the copy in TCRdb shows in-frame clones only, minus some. The table shows more than 60,000 clones, with more than 75% occurring only once. Sequenced: peripheral blood. The receptors derive from a man aged 55 to 70 with acute or convalescent COVID-19.

The CDR3 DNA is TGTGCCAGCAGCGCATGGCGGGGGGCGCGGTCCTACGAGCAGTACTTC. Protein product: CASSAWRGARSYEQYF. The chain recombines TRBV5-4 with TRBJ2-7; 8 bases line up with TRBD2. This CDR3 spans 16 amino acids. The J segment lost 1 base and the V segment lost 4 bases, leaving 10 bases of the junction unmatched. Germline CDR1 and CDR2: SGHNT and YYREEE (reference sequence).

The chain is built from TRBV10-3 and TRBJ1-4, with 10 nucleotides matching TRBD1. This CDR3 is built from 15 residues. Germline V gives CDR1 ENHRY, CDR2 SYGVKD. Germline trimming cut 4 bases from V and 7 bases from J; bases unmatched to any gene: 6. CDR3 loop: CAISAGQGVSEKLFF. For the CDR3, the DNA is TGTGCCATCAGTGCCGGACAGGGGGTCTCTGAAAAACTGTTTTTT.

The chain joins TRBV2 to TRBJ2-3; the D gene is possibly TRBD2 (6 bases). V lost 8 bases and J lost 5, with 23 bases in between. Germline V gene sequence: CDR1 SNHLY, CDR2 FYNNEI. The CDR3 spans 16 residues. Here the CDR3 reads CASGTPGLSSIDTQYF. The CDR3 region has the DNA TGTGCCAGCGGTACCCCGGGACTCTCTTCGATAGATACGCAGTATTTT.